The TCR beta chain under discussion was sequenced for a study of stem cell transplantation in POMP-related autoinflammatory disease. About the research overall: Pre-transplant patients had naive-skewed CD4+ T cells and few CD8+ T cells. The study's findings and limits: Across all analyzed T-cell subsets, patients with PRAID tended toward reduced diversity and increased clonality.

Between the trimmed V and J ends, which lost 5 bases and 8 bases, there was a span of 15 bases. The CDR3 loop spans 14 amino acids. Germline-derived CDR1 and CDR2 are MNHNS and SASEGT. The table came from immunoSEQ multiplex PCR; TCRdb's copy has only in-frame clones and leaves some out. This repertoire shows over 25,000 clones, around 88% found once; its top ten account for 0.72%. As to this clone: The antigen remains undetermined.

The V call is TRBV6-1, the J call TRBJ1-4; D ambiguous. The sample here was CD4+ T cells from PBMCs, taken before stem cell transplantation. This sequence originates from a human donor with POMP-related autoinflammation and immune dysregulation (PRAID). The CDR3 DNA sequence: TGTGCCAGCAGTTCGACGACCTCCTGGGAAAAACTGTTTTTT. It translates to CASSSTTSWEKLFF.